These 9 T cell receptor beta chains share one sample of origin, sequenced in a study of blood T cell repertoires in COVID-19. Clones were read by immunoSEQ multiplex PCR, and TCRdb kept only the in-frame ones, dropping some. The table includes 350,000 to 400,000 clones, 85% to 90% detected once. The sequenced material came from PBMCs or T cells enriched from blood (not recorded which). These receptors all stem from a woman under 40 who had recovered from COVID-19.

This clone was seen a handful of times. The V and J genes are TRBV18 and TRBJ1-1; maybe TRBD1 (6 bases). Trimming stripped 0 bases from V and 6 bases from J, with 14 bases between. In germline, CDR1 is KGHSH, CDR2 LQKENI. CDR3 length equals 15 residues. The CDR3 protein is CASSPPGGAQAEAFF. CDR3 in DNA: TGTGCCAGCTCACCACCCGGGGGGGCGCAGGCTGAAGCTTTCTTT. Full variable domain (missing parts from reference TRBV18 and TRBJ1-1): NAGVMQNPRHLVRRRGQEARLRCSPMKGHSHVYWYRQLPEEGLKFMVYLQKENIIDESGMPKERFSAEFPKEGPSILRIQQVVRGDSAAYFCASSPPGGAQAEAFFGQGTRLTVV.

J is TRBJ2-7 and V is TRBV11-2, with D possibly TRBD2 on 6 matching bases. Germline loops: CDR1 SGHAT, CDR2 FQNNGV. V was clipped by 5 bases and J by 0 bases, with 17 bases between them. This CDR3 comprises 16 residues. The DNA of the CDR3 is TGTGCCAGCAGCGATCCCTTAGCGGTACGCTCCTACGAGCAGTACTTC. Translation gives CASSDPLAVRSYEQYF.

The chain uses TRBV4-3 and TRBJ1-2; the match to TRBD1 covers 7 bases. V trimming: 8 bases; J trimming: 8 bases; junction bases outside the gene matches: 11. From germline, CDR1 is LGHNA and CDR2 YSLEER. The CDR3 has 13 residues. Here the CDR3 reads CASSSDRVRGYTF. Written as DNA, the CDR3 is TGCGCCAGCTCCTCAGACAGGGTGAGGGGCTACACCTTC.

V is TRBV3-1 (or the pseudogene TRBV3-2) and J is TRBJ2-1, with 7 bases aligning to TRBD1. J lost 8 bases, V lost 4 bases, and 14 bases had no gene match. This CDR3 comprises 16 residues. Germline V gene data show CDR1 as LGHDT and CDR2 as YNNKEL (reference sequence). The CDR3 reads CASSPNEQGWFDEQFF. For the CDR3, the DNA is TGTGCCAGCAGCCCAAATGAACAGGGGTGGTTCGATGAGCAGTTCTTC.

The V and J genes are TRBV5-1 and TRBJ1-2; perhaps TRBD1 as D (5 bases). V was clipped by 0 bases and J by 3 bases, with 18 bases between them. The CDR3 contains 17 residues. Germline assignment: CDR1 SGHRS and CDR2 YFSETQ. The CDR3 region has the DNA TGCGCCAGCAGCTTGGTGGTGCCGGCGGGGCGGGACTATGGCTACACCTTC. The encoded protein is CASSLVVPAGRDYGYTF.

The chain couples TRBV6-6 to TRBJ2-7, with unresolved D. Germline CDR1 MNHNY, CDR2 SVGAGI (reference sequence). CDR3 length equals 15 residues. The ends were cut back, 4 bases at V and 1 base at J, with 14 bases in the middle. As DNA, the CDR3 is TGTGCCAGCAGTTCCCCTACACTATTATCCTACGAGCAGTACTTC. It translates to CASSSPTLLSYEQYF.

The chain recombines TRBV6-5 with TRBJ2-7; 9 bases agree with TRBD2. After removal of 6 bases from V and 7 bases from J, the junction contained 13 bases not matched to a gene. CDR1 and CDR2 (germline): MNHEY, SVGAGI. The CDR3 contains 15 residues. This chain's CDR3 is CASSFGSRLAVEQYF. The CDR3 DNA reads as TGTGCCAGCAGCTTCGGGTCTAGACTAGCGGTTGAGCAGTACTTC.

V usage is TRBV6-1 and J usage is TRBJ2-7; 16 positions match TRBD2. Germline trimming cut 4 bases from V and 3 bases from J; bases unmatched to any gene: 15. The CDR3 extends over 20 amino acids. Germline V gives CDR1 MNHNS, CDR2 SASEGT. CDR3 residues: CASSARLGTSGRALFYEQYF. CDR3 coding DNA: TGTGCCAGCAGTGCGCGGCTGGGGACTAGCGGGAGGGCCCTTTTCTACGAGCAGTACTTC.

The chain has TRBV2 and TRBJ1-5; 7 nucleotides align to TRBD1. After removal of 5 bases from V and 2 bases from J, the junction contained 6 bases not matched to a gene. CDR3 size: 15 residues. Per the germline V gene, CDR1 is SNHLY and CDR2 is FYNNEI. In DNA form, the CDR3 reads TGTGCCAGCAGTAAGGGACAGCCGGGCAATCAGCCCCAGCATTTT. Encoded protein: CASSKGQPGNQPQHF.